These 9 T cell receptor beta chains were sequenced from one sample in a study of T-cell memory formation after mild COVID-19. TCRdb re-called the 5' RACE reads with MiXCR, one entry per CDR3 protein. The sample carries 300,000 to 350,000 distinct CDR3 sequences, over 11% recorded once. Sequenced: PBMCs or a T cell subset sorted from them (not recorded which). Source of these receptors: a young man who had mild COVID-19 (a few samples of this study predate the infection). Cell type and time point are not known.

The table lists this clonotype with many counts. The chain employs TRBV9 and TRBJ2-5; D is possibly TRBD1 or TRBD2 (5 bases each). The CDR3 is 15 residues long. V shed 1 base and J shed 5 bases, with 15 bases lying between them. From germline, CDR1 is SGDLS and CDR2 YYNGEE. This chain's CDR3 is CASSVTPGPRETQYF. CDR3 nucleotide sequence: TGTGCCAGCAGCGTAACCCCGGGACCTCGGGAGACCCAGTACTTC.

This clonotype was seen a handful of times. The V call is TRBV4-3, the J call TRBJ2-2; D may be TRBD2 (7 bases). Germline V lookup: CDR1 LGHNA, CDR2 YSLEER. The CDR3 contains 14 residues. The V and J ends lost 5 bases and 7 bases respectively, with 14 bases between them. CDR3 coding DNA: TGCGCCAGCAGCTCGTGGGGGGGCGGCGGGGAGCTGTTTTTT. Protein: CASSSWGGGGELFF.

CDR3 residues: CAWSVTGLYNEQFF. Here the CDR3 DNA reads TGTGCCTGGAGTGTAACAGGGCTGTACAATGAGCAGTTCTTC. The chain employs TRBV30 and TRBJ2-1; possibly TRBD1 for D (6 bases). The CDR3 sequence is 14 residues long. Germline assignment: CDR1 GTSNPN and CDR2 SVGIG (reference sequence). V gave up 0 bases and J gave up 4 bases, with 10 bases separating them.

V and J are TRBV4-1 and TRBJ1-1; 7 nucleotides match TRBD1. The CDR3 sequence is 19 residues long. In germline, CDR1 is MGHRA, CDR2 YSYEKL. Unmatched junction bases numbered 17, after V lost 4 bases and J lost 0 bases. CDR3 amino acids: CASSPREGQVLSVNTEAFF. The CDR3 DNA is TGCGCCAGCAGCCCCCGAGAAGGACAGGTCCTCTCGGTGAACACTGAAGCTTTCTTT.

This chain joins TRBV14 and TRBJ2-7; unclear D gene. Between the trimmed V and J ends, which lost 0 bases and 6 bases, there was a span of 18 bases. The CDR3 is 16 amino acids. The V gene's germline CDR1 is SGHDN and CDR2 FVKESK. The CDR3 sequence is CASSQEILDRPFEQYF. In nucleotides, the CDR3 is TGTGCCAGCAGCCAAGAGATACTGGACCGCCCTTTCGAGCAGTACTTC. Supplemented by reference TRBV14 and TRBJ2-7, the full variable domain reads EAGVTQFPSHSVIEKGQTVTLRCDPISGHDNLYWYRRVMGKEIKFLLHFVKESKQDESGMPNNRFLAERTGGTYSTLKVQPAELEDSGVYFCASSQEILDRPFEQYFGPGTRLTVT.

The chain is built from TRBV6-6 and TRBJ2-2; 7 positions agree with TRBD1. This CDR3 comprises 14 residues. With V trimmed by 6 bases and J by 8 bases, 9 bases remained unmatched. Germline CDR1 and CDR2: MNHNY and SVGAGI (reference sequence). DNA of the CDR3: TGTGCCAGCAGCTCCCGGGACAGTCCGGGGGAGCTGTTTTTT. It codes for CASSSRDSPGELFF.

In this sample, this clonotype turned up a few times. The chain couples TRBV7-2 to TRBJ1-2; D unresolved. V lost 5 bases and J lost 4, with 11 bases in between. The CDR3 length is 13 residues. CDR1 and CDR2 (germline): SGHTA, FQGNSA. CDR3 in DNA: TGTGCCAGCAGCAGAGACGGGAGCTATGGCTACACCTTC. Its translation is CASSRDGSYGYTF. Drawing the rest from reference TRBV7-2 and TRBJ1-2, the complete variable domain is GAGVSQSPSNKVTEKGKDVELRCDPISGHTALYWYRQSLGQGLEFLIYFQGNSAPDKSGLPSDRFSAERTGGSVSTLTIQRTQQEDSAVYLCASSRDGSYGYTFGSGTRLTVV.

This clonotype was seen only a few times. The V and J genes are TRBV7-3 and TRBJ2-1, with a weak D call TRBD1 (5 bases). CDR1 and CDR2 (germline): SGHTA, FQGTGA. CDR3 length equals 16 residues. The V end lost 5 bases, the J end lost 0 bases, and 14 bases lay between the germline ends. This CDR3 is CASSTTGPSSYNEQFF. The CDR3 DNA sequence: TGTGCCAGCAGCACCACAGGCCCGAGCTCCTACAATGAGCAGTTCTTC.

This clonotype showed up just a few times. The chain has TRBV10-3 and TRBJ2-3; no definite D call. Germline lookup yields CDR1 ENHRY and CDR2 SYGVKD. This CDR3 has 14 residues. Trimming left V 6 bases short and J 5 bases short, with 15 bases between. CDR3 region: CAISASPGEDTQYF. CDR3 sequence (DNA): TGTGCCATCAGCGCCTCACCTGGTGAAGATACGCAGTATTTT.